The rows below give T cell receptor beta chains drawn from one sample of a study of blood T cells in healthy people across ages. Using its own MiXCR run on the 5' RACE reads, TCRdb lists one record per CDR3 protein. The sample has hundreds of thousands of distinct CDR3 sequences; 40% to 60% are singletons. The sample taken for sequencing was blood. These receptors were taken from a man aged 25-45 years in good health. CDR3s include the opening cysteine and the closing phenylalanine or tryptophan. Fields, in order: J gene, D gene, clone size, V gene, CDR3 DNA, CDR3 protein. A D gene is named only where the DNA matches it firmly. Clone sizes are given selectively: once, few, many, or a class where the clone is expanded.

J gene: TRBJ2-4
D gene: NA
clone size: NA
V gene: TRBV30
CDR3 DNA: TGTGCCTGGGATCTCGGTTATGGCGAAAACATTCAGTACTTC
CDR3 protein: CAWDLGYGENIQYF

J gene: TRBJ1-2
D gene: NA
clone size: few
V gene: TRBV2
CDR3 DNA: TGTGCCAGCATGGGCGGCAACTATGGCTACACCTTC
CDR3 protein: CASMGGNYGYTF

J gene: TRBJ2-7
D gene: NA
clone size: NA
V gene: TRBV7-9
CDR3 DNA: TGTGCCAGCAGCCCCCCCCTTGAAGTCTACGAGCAGTACTTC
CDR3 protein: CASSPPLEVYEQYF

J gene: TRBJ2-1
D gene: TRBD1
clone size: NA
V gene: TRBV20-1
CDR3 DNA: TGCAGTGCTAGAGGCCAGGGGGCGCTTTCGAACAATGAGCAGTTCTTC
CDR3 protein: CSARGQGALSNNEQFF

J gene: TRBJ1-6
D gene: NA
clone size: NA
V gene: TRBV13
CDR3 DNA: TGTGCCAGCAGCCGATTCGAATTGGGCACCTATAATTCACCCCTCCACTTT
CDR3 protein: CASSRFELGTYNSPLHF

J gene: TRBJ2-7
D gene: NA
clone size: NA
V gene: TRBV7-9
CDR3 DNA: TGCGCCAGCAGATCCCTTGGAGAGCAGTACTTC
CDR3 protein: CASRSLGEQYF

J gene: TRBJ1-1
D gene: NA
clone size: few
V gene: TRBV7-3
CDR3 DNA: TGTGCCAGCAGCCACGACGGGCGGACTGAAGCTTTCTTT
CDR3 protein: CASSHDGRTEAFF

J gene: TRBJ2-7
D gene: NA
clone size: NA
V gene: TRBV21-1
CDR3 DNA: TGTGCCAGCAGCAAGCCGGGACAGGGGTACGAGCAGTACTTC
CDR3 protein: CASSKPGQGYEQYF

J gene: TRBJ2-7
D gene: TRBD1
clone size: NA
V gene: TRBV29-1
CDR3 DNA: TGCAGCGCAGGGACAGGAAACTCCTACGAGCAGTACTTC
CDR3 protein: CSAGTGNSYEQYF

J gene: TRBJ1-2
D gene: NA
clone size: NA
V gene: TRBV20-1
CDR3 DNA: TGCAGTGCTGACGAAGGGCAAGGCTACACCTTC
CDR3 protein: CSADEGQGYTF

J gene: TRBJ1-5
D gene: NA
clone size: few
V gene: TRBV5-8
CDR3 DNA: TGTGCCAGCAGCTTCCAGGGGCGGAATCAGCCCCAGCATTTT
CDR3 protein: CASSFQGRNQPQHF

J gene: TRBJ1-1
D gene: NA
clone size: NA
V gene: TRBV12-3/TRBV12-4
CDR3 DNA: TGTGCCAGCAGTTTCAAAGATACAGGGAACACTGAAGCTTTCTTT
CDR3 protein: CASSFKDTGNTEAFF

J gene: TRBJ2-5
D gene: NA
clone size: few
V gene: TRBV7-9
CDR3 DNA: TGTGCCAGCAGCTTAGGCAACGGGCAAGAGACCCAGTACTTC
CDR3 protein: CASSLGNGQETQYF

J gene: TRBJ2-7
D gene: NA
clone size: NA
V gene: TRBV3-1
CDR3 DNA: TGTGCCAGCAGCCAAGTCGGCCGGGAGCAGTACTTC
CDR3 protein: CASSQVGREQYF

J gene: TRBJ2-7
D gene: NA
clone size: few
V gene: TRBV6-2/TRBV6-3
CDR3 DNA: TGTGCCAGCAGTTACGTAAAGGGCGCCGAGCAGTACTTC
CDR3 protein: CASSYVKGAEQYF

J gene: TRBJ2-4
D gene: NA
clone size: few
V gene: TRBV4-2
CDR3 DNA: TGTGCCAGCAGCCAAGATCCTGTGGGCGTAGCCAAAAACATTCAGTACTTC
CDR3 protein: CASSQDPVGVAKNIQYF

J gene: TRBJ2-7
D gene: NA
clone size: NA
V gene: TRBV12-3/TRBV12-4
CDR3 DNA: TGTGCCAGCAGGCCGAAGATAGACACCTCCTACGAGCAGTACTTC
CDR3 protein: CASRPKIDTSYEQYF